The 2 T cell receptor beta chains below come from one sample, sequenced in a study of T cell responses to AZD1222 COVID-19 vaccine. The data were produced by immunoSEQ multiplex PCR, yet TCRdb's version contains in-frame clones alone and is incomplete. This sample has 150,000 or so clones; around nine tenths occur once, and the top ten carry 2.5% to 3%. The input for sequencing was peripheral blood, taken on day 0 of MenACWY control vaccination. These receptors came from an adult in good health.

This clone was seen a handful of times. The chain's CDR3 is CASSHGTRRGTEAFF. The CDR3 DNA follows: TGTGCCAGCAGCCACGGGACACGGCGAGGCACTGAAGCTTTCTTT. The rearrangement links TRBV3-1 (or the pseudogene TRBV3-2) to TRBJ1-1; possibly TRBD1 for D (6 bases). The V gene lost 3 bases and the J gene lost 4 bases, with 15 bases spanning the gap. Germline values: CDR1 LGHDT, CDR2 YNNKEL (reference sequence). The CDR3 is 15 amino acids.

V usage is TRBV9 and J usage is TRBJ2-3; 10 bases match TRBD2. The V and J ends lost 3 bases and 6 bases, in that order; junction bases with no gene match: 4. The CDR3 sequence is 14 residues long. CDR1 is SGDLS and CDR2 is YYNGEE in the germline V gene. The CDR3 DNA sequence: TGTGCCAGCAGCGAGACTAGCGGGTGGGATACGCAGTATTTT. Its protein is CASSETSGWDTQYF.